The next 7 T cell receptor beta chains were all read from a single sample in a study of blood T cell repertoires in COVID-19. Produced via immunoSEQ multiplex PCR; TCRdb's table is partial and in-frame only. The top ten clones hold roughly 5.7% of a sample with fewer than 300,000 clones, more than 70% of them seen once. The material sequenced was peripheral blood. These receptors came from a man older than 75 with acute or convalescent COVID-19.

This clone was seen a handful of times. The chain carries TRBV28 and TRBJ1-5, with TRBD1 matching 7 bases. Germline assignment: CDR1 MDHEN and CDR2 SYDVKM. With 6 bases clipped from V and 5 bases from J, the junction kept 10 bases outside the gene matches. The CDR3 sequence is 15 residues long. DNA of the CDR3: TGTGCCAGCAGCAGGACAGGTATAGCCTATCAGCCCCAGCATTTT. This encodes CASSRTGIAYQPQHF.

The gene calls are TRBV2 and TRBJ2-3; D is ambiguous. The CDR3 has 12 amino acids. Trimming took off 6 bases at V and 9 bases at J, with 13 bases between the two ends. Germline V CDR1 and CDR2: SNHLY, FYNNEI. CDR3 sequence (DNA): TGTGCCAGCAGCACTCTAGGTCCCACGCAGTATTTT. Its translation: CASSTLGPTQYF.

The J gene is TRBJ2-1, the V gene TRBV27, with D possibly matching TRBD2 (6 bases). Germline V gene lookup returns CDR1 MNHEY and CDR2 SMNVEV (reference sequence). The CDR3 length is 15 residues. V dropped 3 bases and J dropped 7 bases, with 16 bases sitting between them. DNA for the CDR3: TGTGCCAGCAGTTTTGGTGGGAGCGGGTTGAATGAGCAGTTCTTC. Encoded protein: CASSFGGSGLNEQFF.

This chain's CDR3 is CASSSGLGGTYNEQFF. The DNA for the CDR3 is TGTGCCAGCAGCTCAGGACTTGGCGGAACCTACAATGAGCAGTTCTTC. The chain employs TRBV3-1 (or the pseudogene TRBV3-2) and TRBJ2-1, with D maybe TRBD2 (5 bases). Germline V gene sequence: CDR1 LGHDT, CDR2 YNNKEL (reference sequence). Trimming pared 5 bases from V and 2 bases from J, leaving 16 bases between. The CDR3 contains 16 residues.

This clone was picked up a small number of times. This chain uses TRBV9 with TRBJ2-4; tentative D call: TRBD2 (6 bases). V was cut by 3 bases and J by 7 bases, with 14 bases left in between. CDR1 SGDLS and CDR2 YYNGEE come from the germline V gene. The CDR3 is 14 residues long. The DNA of the CDR3 is TGTGCCAGCAGCGCCCGGGACTCAATGAACATTCAGTACTTC. It yields the protein CASSARDSMNIQYF.

This clone has a handful of counts. This chain uses TRBV28 with TRBJ1-3; D unresolved. CDR3 length: 16 residues. Germline V gives CDR1 MDHEN, CDR2 SYDVKM. The V end lost 4 bases, the J end lost 0 bases, and 13 bases lay between the germline ends. The CDR3 nucleotides read TGTGCCAGCAGTTCCCCCGGGGTCGCCTCTGGAAACACCATATATTTT. It specifies CASSSPGVASGNTIYF.

This rearrangement joins TRBV4-1 to TRBJ2-2; D may be TRBD2 (6 bases). Germline CDR1 MGHRA, CDR2 YSYEKL. The CDR3 runs 15 residues. Between the trimmed V and J ends, which lost 4 bases and 1 base, there was a span of 10 bases. CDR3 in amino acids: CASSPLARNTGELFF. The DNA of the CDR3 is TGCGCCAGCAGCCCCCTAGCGCGGAACACCGGGGAGCTGTTTTTT.